The rows below give T cell receptor beta chains drawn from one sample of a study of OX40 agonist ivuxolimab in advanced cancers. TCRdb's copy holds only in-frame clones and misses some; the assay was immunoSEQ multiplex PCR. The data show some 73,000 clones, with around 87% seen just once and about 8.6% held by the top ten. The sample here was CD4+ or CD8+ T cells sorted from blood, taken in a trial of the OX40 agonist ivuxolimab. The receptors were gathered from an adult with an advanced solid tumor such as melanoma, head and neck, liver or kidney cancer. Each CDR3 is given with its conserved first and last residue.

TRBJ2-1 TRBV28 CASNRLDNEQFF
TRBJ2-2 TRBV5-1 CASRLAVLGPGELFF
TRBJ2-2 TRBV2 CASRTGVNTGELFF
TRBJ2-1 TRBV7-2 CASSLGGARRINEQFF
TRBJ2-1 TRBV11-2 CASRFDRGSYNEQFF
TRBJ2-3 TRBV9 CASSPGTSVNTQYF
TRBJ2-2 TRBV12-5 CASGLTGGTGELFF
TRBJ1-5 TRBV19 CASSPLRASNQPQHF
TRBJ1-5 TRBV2 CASTRGDQPQHF
TRBJ2-7 TRBV6-6 CAVQGPPSAEQYF
TRBJ1-1 TRBV30 CAWSERTGAEAFF
TRBJ1-1 TRBV18 CASSPIAGETEAFF
TRBJ1-6 TRBV6-6 CASRQGGLSPLHF
TRBJ1-3 TRBV4-3 CASSQDVGRNTIYF
TRBJ1-5 TRBV30 CAGEGYNQPQHF
TRBJ1-6 TRBV7-3 CASSLLGFGSPLHF
TRBJ2-7 TRBV13 CASSLESAGEQYF
TRBJ2-1 TRBV7-3 CASSREGLAGYNEQFF
TRBJ1-1 TRBV5-1 CASSSAGAGTEAFF
TRBJ2-5 TRBV19 CASSGSAVEETQYF
TRBJ2-3 TRBV29-1 CSVVLQGGADTQYF
TRBJ2-2 TRBV6-6 CASTLGLAGGAGELFF
TRBJ2-7 TRBV30 CAWSVGDKAYEQYF
TRBJ2-2 TRBV7-3 CASSQGTGSNTGELFF